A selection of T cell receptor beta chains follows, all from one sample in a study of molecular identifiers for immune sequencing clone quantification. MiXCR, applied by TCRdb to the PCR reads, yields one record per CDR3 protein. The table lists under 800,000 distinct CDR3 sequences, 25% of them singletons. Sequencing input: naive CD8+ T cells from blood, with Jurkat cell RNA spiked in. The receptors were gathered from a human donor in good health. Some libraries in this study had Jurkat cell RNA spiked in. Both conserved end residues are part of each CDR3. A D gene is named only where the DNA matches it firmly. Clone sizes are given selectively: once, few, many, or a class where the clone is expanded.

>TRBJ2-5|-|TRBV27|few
CASSPLEGIETQYF
TGTGCCAGCAGTCCGCTGGAAGGTATTGAGACCCAGTACTTC
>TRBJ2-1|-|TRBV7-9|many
CASSLVRYNEQFF
TGTGCCAGCAGCTTAGTTCGCTACAATGAGCAGTTCTTC
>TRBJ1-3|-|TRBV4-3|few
CASSQEGRASGNTIYF
TGCGCCAGCAGCCAAGAGGGCAGGGCCTCTGGAAACACCATATATTTT
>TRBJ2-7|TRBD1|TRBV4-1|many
CASSQEGTGVYEQYF
TGCGCCAGCAGCCAAGAAGGGACAGGGGTCTACGAGCAGTACTTC
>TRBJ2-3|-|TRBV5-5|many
CASSSGLSDTDTQYF
TGTGCCAGCAGCTCTGGACTGAGTGACACAGATACGCAGTATTTT
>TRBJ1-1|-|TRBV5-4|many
CASSPARGDEAFF
TGTGCCAGCAGCCCGGCACGAGGGGATGAAGCTTTCTTT
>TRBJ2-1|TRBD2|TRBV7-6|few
CASSLAPGGSSYNEQFF
TGTGCCAGCAGCTTAGCGCCCGGGGGGAGCTCCTACAATGAGCAGTTCTTC
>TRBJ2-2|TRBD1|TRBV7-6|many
CASRQTGDGELFF
TGTGCCAGCAGACAAACAGGGGATGGGGAGCTGTTTTTT
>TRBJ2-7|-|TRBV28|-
CASSYRGGLYEQYF
TGTGCCAGCAGTTACCGAGGGGGACTCTACGAGCAGTACTTC
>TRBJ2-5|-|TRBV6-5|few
CASSRSWGSQETQYF
TGTGCCAGCAGTCGTTCTTGGGGGAGCCAAGAGACCCAGTACTTC
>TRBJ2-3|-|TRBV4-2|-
CASSQVGADSTDTQYF
TGTGCCAGCAGCCAAGTTGGTGCGGATAGCACAGATACGCAGTATTTT
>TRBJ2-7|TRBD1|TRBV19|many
CASSPGTGDYEQYF
TGCGCCAGCAGCCCCGGGACAGGGGACTACGAGCAGTACTTC
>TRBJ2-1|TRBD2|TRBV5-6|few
CASSLGGRGAAREQFF
TGTGCCAGCAGCTTGGGAGGGCGGGGGGCTGCTCGGGAGCAGTTCTTC
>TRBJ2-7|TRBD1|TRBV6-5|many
CASSPSGTGAYEQYF
TGTGCCAGCAGTCCATCCGGGACAGGGGCCTACGAGCAGTACTTC
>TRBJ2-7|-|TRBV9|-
CASSGGPGGYEQYF
TGTGCCAGCAGCGGTGGTCCAGGCGGCTACGAGCAGTACTTC
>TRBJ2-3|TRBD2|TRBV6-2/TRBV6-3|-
CASTGLAVSTDTQYF
TGTGCCAGCACCGGACTAGCGGTGAGCACAGATACGCAGTATTTT
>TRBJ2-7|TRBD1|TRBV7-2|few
CASSSGTGLGYEQYF
TGTGCCAGCAGCTCCGGGACAGGGTTAGGCTACGAGCAGTACTTC
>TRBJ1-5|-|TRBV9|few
CASYITIHQPQHF
TGTGCCAGCTATATCACAATACATCAGCCCCAGCATTTT
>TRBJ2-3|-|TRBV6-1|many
CASSEPLSYTDTQYF
TGTGCCAGCAGTGAACCCCTATCCTACACAGATACGCAGTATTTT
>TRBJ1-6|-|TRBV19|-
CASSLDIGKNSPLHF
TGTGCCAGTAGTTTGGACATCGGTAAAAATTCACCCCTCCACTTT
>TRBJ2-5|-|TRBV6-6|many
CASSGVEETQYF
TGTGCCAGCAGCGGAGTAGAAGAGACCCAGTACTTC
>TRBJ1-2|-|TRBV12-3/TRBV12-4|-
CASSPTGRNYGYTF
TGTGCCAGCAGCCCGACGGGACGGAACTATGGCTACACCTTC
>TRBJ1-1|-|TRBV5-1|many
CASSLTPWWEGMGEDDTEAFF
TGCGCCAGCAGCTTGACCCCATGGTGGGAAGGGATGGGGGAGGATGACACTGAAGCTTTCTTT